The T cell receptor beta chain described here comes from a study of blood T cells in healthy people across ages. Germline loops: CDR1 MDHEN, CDR2 SYDVKM. This CDR3 has 14 amino acids. V was clipped by 3 bases and J by 3 bases; unmatched bases: 2. PCR was performed a second time for 7 to 11 cycles using a sample-barcoded 5' primer and a J-beta primer mix. TCRdb redid the calling of the 5' RACE reads with MiXCR, one entry per CDR3 protein. Among approximately 900,000 distinct CDR3 sequences listed, under 35% were seen once. The data were also submitted as part of a second study, on T cells of mothers and their children.

This rearrangement joins TRBV28 to TRBJ2-3; 8 nucleotides line up with TRBD2. This receptor was identified in a woman aged 40 to 50 in good health. Sequencing was done on a sample of blood. The CDR3 DNA reads as TGTGCCAGCAGTTTCGGGGGGGTTACAGATACGCAGTATTTT. It translates to CASSFGGVTDTQYF.